These 7 T cell receptor beta chains were all obtained from the same sample, sequenced in a study of T cell repertoires in cytomegalovirus infection. TCRdb analysed the reads with MiXCR anew, one entry per CDR3 protein. The sample records hundreds of thousands of distinct CDR3 sequences, 24% being singletons. Source material: CD8+ T cells from PBMCs. These receptors were collected from a human donor in good health (CMV status not recorded). Some clones in this sample may be carry-over from other donors' samples.

J is TRBJ1-1 and V is TRBV12-3 or TRBV12-4, with TRBD1 matching over 7 bases. This CDR3 has 16 residues. The V segment lost 6 bases and the J segment 3 bases; nucleotides outside the gene matches: 13. CDR3 DNA sequence: TGTGCCAGCAGCCGACAGGGCGCCTTTCGGGACACTGAAGCTTTCTTT. Translating it yields CASSRQGAFRDTEAFF.

On this clonotype itself: A much larger clone is a single base away; this may be a read error. This chain joins TRBV11-2 and TRBJ2-3; D may be TRBD2 (5 bases). This CDR3 contains 16 residues. Per the germline V gene, CDR1 is SGHAT and CDR2 is FQNNGV. Trimming pared 3 bases from V and 2 bases from J, leaving 15 bases between. The CDR3 DNA reads TGTGCCAGCAGCTTCGAAGGGAGTATCGACACAGATACGCAGTATTTT. Its protein is CASSFEGSIDTDTQYF.

V and J are TRBV6-2 or TRBV6-3 and TRBJ2-1; perhaps D is TRBD1 or TRBD2 (6 bases each). V dropped 6 bases and J dropped 8 bases, with 17 bases sitting between them. The CDR3 covers 14 residues. Looked up from germline, CDR1 is MNHEY and CDR2 is SVGEGT. CDR3 in amino acids: CASRRTAGGDEQFF. CDR3 DNA: TGTGCCAGCAGGAGGACAGCTGGAGGGGATGAGCAGTTCTTC.

On this clonotype itself: Given a far larger clone just one base away, this is likely a sequencing read error. This sequence joins TRBV7-4 and TRBJ2-7; TRBD2 might be the D (5 bases). Germline lookup yields CDR1 SGHVT and CDR2 SQSDAQ. The CDR3 runs 12 residues. CDR3 sequence: CVSSPGAYEQYF. DNA of the CDR3: TGTGTCAGCAGCCCCGGGGCCTACGAGCAGTACTTC.

This clonotype appeared a few times. The V and J genes are TRBV10-3 and TRBJ1-1, with 9 positions matching TRBD1. V shed 5 bases and J 0 bases; nucleotides not matched to a gene: 7. This CDR3 is built from 16 residues. The V gene's germline CDR1 is ENHRY and CDR2 SYGVKD. CDR3 DNA: TGTGCCATCAGTTCTGACAGGGGGAATATGAACACTGAAGCTTTCTTT. It encodes CAISSDRGNMNTEAFF.

This clonotype was seen many times. The chain links TRBV7-8 to TRBJ2-2, with 7 bases fitting TRBD2. After removal of 5 bases from V and 3 bases from J, the junction contained 9 bases not matched to a gene. CDR1 is SGHVS and CDR2 is FQNEAQ in the germline V gene. This CDR3 is built from 16 residues. Written as DNA, the CDR3 is TGTGCCAGCAGCATAACGGCAGGGAGGGACACCGGGGAGCTGTTTTTT. Protein: CASSITAGRDTGELFF.

This clonotype was detected a few times. In DNA form, the CDR3 reads TGCGCCAGCAGTCAATCGGGGGACAGGGGGTTTCCAGATACGCAGTATTTT. It specifies CASSQSGDRGFPDTQYF. The chain carries TRBV23-1 and TRBJ2-3; 11 nucleotides line up with TRBD1. TRBV23-1 is given ORF status, its function remaining uncertain. The length of the CDR3 is 17 residues. V shed 0 bases, J shed 4 bases, and the junction held 6 bases outside the gene matches.